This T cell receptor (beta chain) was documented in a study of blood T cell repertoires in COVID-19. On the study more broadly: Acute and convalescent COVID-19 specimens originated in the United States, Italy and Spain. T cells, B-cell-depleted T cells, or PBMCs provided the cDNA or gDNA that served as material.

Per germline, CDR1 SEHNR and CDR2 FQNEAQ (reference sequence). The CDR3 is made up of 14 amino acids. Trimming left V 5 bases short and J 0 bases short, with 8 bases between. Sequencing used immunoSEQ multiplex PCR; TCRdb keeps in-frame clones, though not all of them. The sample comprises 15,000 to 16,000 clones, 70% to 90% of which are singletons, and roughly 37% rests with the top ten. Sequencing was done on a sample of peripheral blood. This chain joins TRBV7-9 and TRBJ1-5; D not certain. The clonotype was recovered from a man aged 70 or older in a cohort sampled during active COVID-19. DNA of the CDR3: TGTGCCAGCAGCCGCACCGGTAGCAATCAGCCCCAGCATTTT. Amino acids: CASSRTGSNQPQHF. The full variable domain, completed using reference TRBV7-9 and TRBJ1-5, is DTGVSQNPRHKITKRGQNVTFRCDPISEHNRLYWYRQTLGQGPEFLTYFQNEAQLEKSRLLSDRFSAERPKGSFSTLEIQRTEQGDSAMYLCASSRTGSNQPQHFGDGTRLSIL.